The subject of this entry is one T cell receptor beta chain. Its specificity is not known. MiXCR, applied by TCRdb to the reads, yields one record per CDR3 protein. In the table there are roughly 150,000 distinct CDR3 sequences, roughly 21% of which are singletons. These data originate in a study of T cell repertoires in cytomegalovirus infection. Study-wide context: Carrying CMV and the relevant HLA type showed in public TCR beta signatures. Study-wide findings and caveats: Dominating the ex vivo response were HLA-C-restricted CMV-specific TCR beta clonotypes. CMV carriers having the relevant HLA were flagged by cumulative public TCR beta family frequency.

The specimen comprised CD8+ T cells from cultured PBMCs, sampled from culture after CMV antigen stimulation. This TCR was sampled from a human donor in good health (CMV status not recorded). Some clones in this sample may be carry-over from other donors' samples.

CDR3 residues: CASRNPLAGPGYTGELFF. The CDR3 nucleotides read TGTGCCAGCAGGAATCCATTAGCGGGCCCGGGGTACACCGGGGAGCTGTTTTTT. The chain couples TRBV28 to TRBJ2-2; TRBD2 matches 7 bases. Losses at the gene ends were 6 bases for V and 3 bases for J; bases not matched to a gene: 16. The CDR3 length is 18 residues. The germline gives CDR1 MDHEN, CDR2 SYDVKM.